There are a few counts of the clone carrying this T cell receptor (beta chain). Its antigen is not identified. This sample is part of a study of T-cell memory formation after mild COVID-19. General observations from the study: Confirmation of SARS-CoV-2 specificity was lacking for second-wave clones peaking day 37.

With constant-segment primers, 5'RACE yielded cDNA libraries of TCR alpha and TCR beta that carried sample barcodes and UMIs. TCRdb re-derived calls from the 5' RACE reads in MiXCR, one entry per CDR3 protein. The table has about 47,000 distinct CDR3 sequences, 7.5% to 10% seen once; the top ten hold approximately 12%. The CDR3 is made up of 13 amino acids. Germline loops: CDR1 SNHLY, CDR2 FYNNEI. V was cut by 7 bases and J by 1 base, with 10 bases left in between. The J gene is TRBJ1-1, the V gene TRBV2, with no clear D. Sequenced material: PBMCs or a T cell subset sorted from them (not recorded which). The receptor was derived from an adult woman who had mild COVID-19 (a few samples of this study predate the infection). Cell type and time point are not known. Here the CDR3 reads CASTVGRNTEAFF. The DNA for the CDR3 is TGTGCCAGCACCGTTGGGAGGAACACTGAAGCTTTCTTT.